These T cell receptor beta chains were read from a single sample in a study of blood T cell repertoires in COVID-19. Generated by immunoSEQ multiplex PCR, the TCRdb table keeps only in-frame clones and is missing some. In the table there are over 300,000 clones, around 89% of which are singletons. Specimen: peripheral blood. Receptors were obtained from a man aged 40-49 years with acute or convalescent COVID-19. CDR3s include the opening cysteine and the closing phenylalanine or tryptophan. D genes are given only for firm matches. The listing skips clone size in some rows; elsewhere it reads once, few, many or a size class.

V,size,D,length,J,CDR3,DNA
TRBV7-2,-,TRBD2,17,TRBJ2-3,CASSGYVLAGAVDTQYF,TGTGCCAGCAGCGGATATGTTTTAGCGGGAGCAGTAGATACGCAGTATTTT
TRBV6-1,-,-,15,TRBJ2-1,CASSEAAGSYNEQFF,TGTGCCAGCAGTGAAGCAGCGGGCTCCTACAATGAGCAGTTCTTC
TRBV10-3,once,TRBD2,16,TRBJ2-2,CATTKTSGRASGELFF,TGTGCCACGACTAAGACTAGCGGGAGGGCCTCGGGGGAGCTGTTTTTT
TRBV19,-,TRBD2,15,TRBJ2-7,CASSIGTSGRIEQYF,TGTGCCAGTAGTATAGGGACTAGCGGGAGAATCGAGCAGTACTTC
TRBV5-6,-,-,18,TRBJ1-2,CASSRLGGDRSKPYGYTF,TGTGCCAGCAGCCGACTGGGGGGAGACCGTTCCAAGCCCTATGGCTACACCTTC
TRBV2,-,-,13,TRBJ2-7,CASRRDRPYEQYF,TGTGCCAGCAGGAGAGACAGGCCCTACGAGCAGTACTTC
TRBV3-1/TRBV3-2,-,TRBD2,20,TRBJ2-2,CASSQGGTSGGVVIPGELFF,TGTGCCAGCAGCCAAGGCGGGACTAGCGGGGGGGTCGTTATTCCCGGGGAGCTGTTTTTT
TRBV25-1,-,-,13,TRBJ2-3,CASSEQGPDTQYF,TGTGCCAGCAGTGAACAGGGGCCAGATACGCAGTATTTT
TRBV6-6,-,-,15,TRBJ1-2,CASSYDNGQHYGYTF,TGTGCCAGCAGTTACGATAATGGACAGCACTATGGCTACACCTTC
TRBV3-1/TRBV3-2,-,-,14,TRBJ1-2,CASSQDTLAYGYTF,TGTGCCAGCAGCCAAGACACCTTAGCCTATGGCTACACCTTC
TRBV2,-,-,14,TRBJ1-5,CASSERRLSRPQHF,TGTGCCAGCAGTGAACGGCGGCTAAGCCGGCCCCAGCATTTT
TRBV27,few,TRBD1,22,TRBJ1-5,CASSLVPPPPGQRLYSNQPQHF,TGTGCCAGCAGTTTAGTTCCCCCACCACCGGGACAGCGCCTTTATAGCAATCAGCCCCAGCATTTT
TRBV5-5,once,-,15,TRBJ1-2,CASSRDPTAHYGYTF,TGTGCCAGCAGCAGAGACCCGACAGCCCACTATGGCTACACCTTC
TRBV11-2,-,-,15,TRBJ2-2,CASSLSPARTGELFF,TGTGCCAGCAGCTTGAGTCCCGCGAGAACCGGGGAGCTGTTTTTT
TRBV24-1,-,TRBD1,15,TRBJ1-2,CATSDPGQEVYGYTF,TGTGCCACCAGTGACCCCGGACAGGAGGTATATGGCTACACCTTC
TRBV6-5,-,-,11,TRBJ2-5,CASIKAETQYF,TGTGCCAGCATAAAAGCGGAGACCCAGTACTTC
TRBV6-5,-,-,16,TRBJ2-3,CASSLRGWTSTDTQYF,TGTGCCAGCAGTTTAAGGGGATGGACGAGCACAGATACGCAGTATTTT
TRBV27,-,-,15,TRBJ1-2,CASSLNQGRIYGYTF,TGTGCCAGCAGTTTAAACCAGGGGCGCATCTATGGCTACACCTTC
TRBV27,-,-,15,TRBJ1-6,CASSPRTGLNSPLHF,TGTGCCAGCAGTCCTCGAACAGGGTTGAATTCACCCCTCCACTTT
TRBV19,few,-,18,TRBJ1-2,CASSIGIRTEQSFYGYTF,TGTGCCAGTAGTATAGGTATAAGGACAGAACAGTCATTCTATGGCTACACCTTC
TRBV5-3,once,-,14,TRBJ1-3,CARSLGRGGNTIYF,TGTGCCAGAAGCTTGGGTCGGGGGGGAAACACCATATATTTT
TRBV6-2/TRBV6-3,few,TRBD2,14,TRBJ2-1,CASSYGLEYNEQFF,TGTGCCAGCAGTTACGGACTAGAATACAATGAGCAGTTCTTC
TRBV6-6,-,-,16,TRBJ1-5,CASSNLQGVSNQPQHF,TGTGCCAGCAGTAACCTACAGGGTGTTAGCAATCAGCCCCAGCATTTT
TRBV9,-,-,17,TRBJ2-2,CASSQRLADANTGELFF,TGTGCCAGCAGCCAGCGGTTAGCGGACGCGAACACCGGGGAGCTGTTTTTT